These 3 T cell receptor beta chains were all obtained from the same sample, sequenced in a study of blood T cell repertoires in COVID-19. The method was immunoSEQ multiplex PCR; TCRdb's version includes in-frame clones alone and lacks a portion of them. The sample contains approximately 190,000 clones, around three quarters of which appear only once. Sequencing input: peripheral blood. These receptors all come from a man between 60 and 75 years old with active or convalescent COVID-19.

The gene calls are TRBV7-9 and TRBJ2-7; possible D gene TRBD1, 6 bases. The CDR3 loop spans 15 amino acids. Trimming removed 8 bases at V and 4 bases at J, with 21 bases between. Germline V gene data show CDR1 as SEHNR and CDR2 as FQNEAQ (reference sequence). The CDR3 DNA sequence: TGTGCCAGCGCCAGCCCGGGACACTCGTCATACGAGCAGTACTTC. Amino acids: CASASPGHSSYEQYF. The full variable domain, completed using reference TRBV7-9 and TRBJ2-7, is DTGVSQNPRHKITKRGQNVTFRCDPISEHNRLYWYRQTLGQGPEFLTYFQNEAQLEKSRLLSDRFSAERPKGSFSTLEIQRTEQGDSAMYLCASASPGHSSYEQYFGPGTRLTVT.

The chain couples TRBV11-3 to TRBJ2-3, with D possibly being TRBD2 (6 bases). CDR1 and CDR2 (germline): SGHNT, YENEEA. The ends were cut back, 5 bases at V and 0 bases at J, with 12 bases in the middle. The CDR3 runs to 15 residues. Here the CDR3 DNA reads TGTGCCAGCAGCCTCCATAGCGGAAGCACAGATACGCAGTATTTT. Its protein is CASSLHSGSTDTQYF.

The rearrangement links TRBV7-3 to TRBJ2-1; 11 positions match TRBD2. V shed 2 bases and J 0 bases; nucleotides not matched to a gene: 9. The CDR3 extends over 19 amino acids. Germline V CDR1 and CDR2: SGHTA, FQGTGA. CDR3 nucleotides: TGTGCCAGCAGCTTAGGTCGACTAGCGGGAACCAGCTCCTACAATGAGCAGTTCTTC. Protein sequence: CASSLGRLAGTSSYNEQFF.